This T cell receptor beta chain was obtained from a study of identical twins. Comments on this clonotype: Its cognate antigen is unknown.

Study-level findings and limits: For out-of-frame alpha sequences shared by twins, low generation probability was in excess.

All donors comprised healthy Caucasians. Template switching added a universal primer site, and cDNA bore unique molecular identifiers. In TCRdb, the 5' RACE reads were re-called with MiXCR into one record per CDR3 protein. The table has more than 1.5 million distinct CDR3 sequences, around 29% seen once. CDR1 and CDR2 from the germline V gene are SGHRS and YFSETQ. Trimming left V 3 bases short and J 4 bases short, with 13 bases between. This CDR3 has 15 amino acids. The sample was cord blood. The chain is built from TRBV5-1 and TRBJ2-2, with D possibly called TRBD1 or TRBD2 (6 bases each). The source is a newborn girl in good health. CDR3 loop: CASSWRATGTGELFF. In DNA form, the CDR3 reads TGCGCCAGCAGCTGGAGGGCGACAGGCACCGGGGAGCTGTTTTTT.